Below, 10 T cell receptor beta chains from the same sample are listed, as sequenced in a study of cytomegalovirus exposure and HLA in healthy donors. This PCR relied on a set of 60 Vbeta primers and 13 Jbeta primers. Profiled with immunoSEQ multiplex PCR; TCRdb holds only in-frame clones, not every one. The repertoire holds about 130,000 clones, with about 86% as singletons. Sequenced material: PBMCs. The receptors stem from a woman in her twenties or thirties in good health and CMV-seronegative.

This clone appeared once. The gene calls are TRBV28 and TRBJ1-2; 7 nucleotides align to TRBD1. CDR3 length: 14 amino acids. J was trimmed by 5 bases and V by 5 bases; bases with no gene match: 8. Germline CDR1 is MDHEN and CDR2 is SYDVKM. CDR3: CASSHRGVEYGYTF. The CDR3 DNA reads TGTGCCAGCAGTCACAGGGGAGTTGAGTATGGCTACACCTTC.

This chain links TRBV7-9 with TRBJ2-7, with 8 bases identical to TRBD1. From germline, CDR1 is SEHNR and CDR2 FQNEAQ (reference sequence). V was pared by 5 bases and J by 6 bases, with 3 bases of the junction left unmatched. The CDR3 has 12 amino acids. The chain's CDR3 is CASSEGTGEQYF. CDR3 in DNA: TGTGCCAGCAGCGAGGGGACAGGCGAGCAGTACTTC. Looking up the rest from reference TRBV7-9 and TRBJ2-7 gives the full variable domain: DTGVSQNPRHKITKRGQNVTFRCDPISEHNRLYWYRQTLGQGPEFLTYFQNEAQLEKSRLLSDRFSAERPKGSFSTLEIQRTEQGDSAMYLCASSEGTGEQYFGPGTRLTVT.

This chain uses TRBV4-3 with TRBJ2-1, with 10 bases identical to TRBD2. This CDR3 is built from 16 residues. Looked up from germline, CDR1 is LGHNA and CDR2 is YSLEER. V was clipped by 1 base and J by 8 bases; unmatched bases: 8. DNA of the CDR3: TGCGCCAGCAGCCAAGGGACTAGCGGACTTGGGGATGAGCAGTTCTTC. Translating it yields CASSQGTSGLGDEQFF.

CDR3 amino acids: CSVGEGGTEAFF. CDR3 nucleotide sequence: TGCAGCGTTGGGGAGGGGGGGACTGAAGCTTTCTTT. V and J are TRBV29-1 and TRBJ1-1; the D gene is possibly TRBD1 (6 bases). Germline V gene data show CDR1 as SQVTM and CDR2 as ANQGSEA. V shed 4 bases and J shed 5 bases, with 11 bases lying between them. The CDR3 consists of 12 residues. Variable domain in full (rest from reference TRBV29-1 and TRBJ1-1): SAVISQKPSRDICQRGTSLTIQCQVDSQVTMMFWYRQQPGQSLTLIATANQGSEATYESGFVIDKFPISRPNLTFSTLTVSNMSPEDSSIYLCSVGEGGTEAFFGQGTRLTVV.

This clone was found once. In DNA form, the CDR3 reads TGCGCCAGCAGCCAAGCGATCCTCAGCTACAATGAGCAGTTCTTC. This codes for CASSQAILSYNEQFF. The J gene is TRBJ2-1, the V gene TRBV4-3; no firm D call. Looked up from germline, CDR1 is LGHNA and CDR2 is YSLEER. The ends were cut back, 1 base at V and 3 bases at J, with 10 bases in the middle. This CDR3 contains 15 residues.

This clone was recorded once. This chain links TRBV28 with TRBJ2-3, with 13 bases aligning to TRBD2. The CDR3 length is 15 residues. Trimming took 5 bases from V and 2 from J; bases not matched to a gene: 1. Germline CDR1 MDHEN, CDR2 SYDVKM. The CDR3 DNA sequence: TGTGCCAGCAGTACTAGCGGGAGGGCCACAGATACGCAGTATTTT. Its protein product is CASSTSGRATDTQYF.

This chain connects TRBV28 to TRBJ2-3; D not certain. Trimming removed 1 base at V and 4 bases at J, with 3 bases between. Germline V lookup: CDR1 MDHEN, CDR2 SYDVKM. CDR3 length: 12 residues. CDR3 region: CASSLSADTQYF. DNA of the CDR3: TGTGCCAGCAGTTTATCAGCAGATACGCAGTATTTT.

The chain carries TRBV2 and TRBJ2-1, with 13 bases lining up with TRBD2. CDR3 length: 15 residues. Looked up from germline, CDR1 is SNHLY and CDR2 is FYNNEI. V gave up 6 bases and J gave up 7 bases; unmatched junction bases: 6. The CDR3 nucleotides read TGTGCCAGCAGGCCCGGGACTAGCGGGACAAATGAGCAGTTCTTC. It codes for CASRPGTSGTNEQFF.

This chain connects TRBV4-1 to TRBJ1-1, with 10 bases identical to TRBD1. This CDR3 spans 15 amino acids. V lost 5 bases, J lost 11 bases, and 14 bases stayed unmatched. CDR1 and CDR2 from the germline V gene are MGHRA and YSYEKL. This CDR3 is CASSGRDRGPIGAFF. CDR3 bases: TGCGCCAGCAGCGGCCGGGACAGGGGTCCCATTGGGGCTTTCTTT.

V usage is TRBV7-9 and J usage is TRBJ2-1, with 10 positions matching TRBD2. V was pared by 5 bases and J by 4 bases, with 5 bases of the junction left unmatched. Germline values: CDR1 SEHNR, CDR2 FQNEAQ (reference sequence). CDR3 length: 15 residues. In DNA, the CDR3 is TGTGCCAGCAGCGGTCGGACTAGCGGTTACAATGAGCAGTTCTTC. Translation: CASSGRTSGYNEQFF.